This TCR beta chain was recorded in a study of blood T cell repertoires in COVID-19. Losses at the gene ends were 8 bases for V and 6 bases for J; bases not matched to a gene: 2. The CDR3 has 11 residues. Assay used: immunoSEQ multiplex PCR; TCRdb lists only in-frame clones, some missing. The sample includes 450,000 or so clones, about 90% seen only once; the top ten take 0.7% to 1%. The clonotype was recovered from a man younger than 35 with COVID-19, enrolled during active disease. This chain links TRBV12-3 or TRBV12-4 with TRBJ1-2; 8 nucleotides agree with TRBD1. The sample consisted of peripheral blood. The CDR3 spells CASLDRDGYTF. The CDR3 coding sequence is TGTGCCAGCTTGGACAGGGATGGCTACACCTTC.